These 12 T cell receptor beta chains originate from one sample sequenced in a study of T-cell reconstitution after alpha-beta-depleted transplantation in children (dated by TCRdb to 2016 to 2017). Interpreted using the paper, the treatment or condition label stands for: allogeneic hematopoietic cell transplantation with graft depleted of TCRalphabeta T cells and CD19 B cells. Library generation was performed with PCR. Sequencing was performed on an Illumina HiSeq 2500. To normalize quantification of the TCRbeta repertoire, the TCR libraries were built with molecular barcoding that relied on unique molecular identifiers. Through fastp at Q25 and MiXCR, TCRdb rebuilt clones from the public reads, retaining in-frame beta chains. Rows matching on CDR3 protein sequence are summarized as one entry with the most common DNA and genes. Present in this sample are 600,000 to 700,000 distinct CDR3 sequences, approximately 14% of which were seen just once. Clones ranked in the top ten supply about 0.77% of the sample.

The material was PBMCs, obtained before TCRalphabeta/CD19-depleted stem cell transplant. The receptor set was obtained from a girl aged 2-15 years with congenital amegakaryocytic thrombocytopenia, due to receive a stem cell transplant.

This clonotype showed up just a few times. The rearrangement links TRBV20-1 to TRBJ2-2; D possibly matches TRBD1 or TRBD2 (5 bases each). From germline, CDR1 is DFQATT and CDR2 SNEGSKA (reference sequence). There are 16 residues in the CDR3. The ends were cut back, 5 bases at V and 1 base at J, with 17 bases in the middle. In DNA, the CDR3 is TGCAGTGCTTCTATTCCGGGACGGATGAACACCGGGGAGCTGTTTTTT. Protein: CSASIPGRMNTGELFF.

In this sample, this clonotype turned up a few times. This chain links TRBV25-1 with TRBJ2-5; unclear D gene. CDR1 and CDR2 (germline): MGHDK, SYGVNS. V was clipped by 9 bases and J by 5 bases, with 13 bases between them. This CDR3 has 12 residues. The CDR3 DNA follows: TGTGCCAGTCACTCGAGAGATGAGACCCAGTACTTC. Amino acids: CASHSRDETQYF.

This clonotype turned up a few times. CDR3 DNA: TGTGCCAGCAGTTACTGGACAGGGGTCTACAATGAGCAGTTCTTC. Translation gives CASSYWTGVYNEQFF. The chain has TRBV6-2 or TRBV6-3 and TRBJ2-1, with 9 bases identical to TRBD1. The CDR3 covers 15 residues. The V gene's germline CDR1 is MNHEY and CDR2 SVGEGT. Losses at the gene ends were 1 base for V and 3 bases for J; bases not matched to a gene: 1.

This clonotype was seen more than once but under ten times. The chain has TRBV20-1 and TRBJ2-1, with D uncertain. This CDR3 spans 13 amino acids. The V end lost 6 bases, the J end lost 2 bases, and 11 bases lay between the germline ends. In germline, CDR1 is DFQATT, CDR2 SNEGSKA (reference sequence). The CDR3 protein is CSAIFSTYNEQFF. CDR3 sequence (DNA): TGCAGTGCCATCTTCTCCACCTACAATGAGCAGTTCTTC.

This chain joins TRBV6-1 and TRBJ2-1; D unresolved. V dropped 5 bases and J dropped 4 bases, with 9 bases sitting between them. Germline CDR1 reads MNHNS; CDR2 reads SASEGT. The CDR3 consists of 13 residues. The CDR3 nucleotides are TGTGCCAGCAGTATAGCCCTATACAATGAGCAGTTCTTC. Its protein product is CASSIALYNEQFF.

This chain joins TRBV7-3 and TRBJ2-2; TRBD2 aligns across 10 bases. This CDR3 has 20 amino acids. V shed 0 bases and J 2 bases; nucleotides not matched to a gene: 12. Germline CDR1 SGHTA, CDR2 FQGTGA. The CDR3, as DNA: TGTGCCAGCAGCTTAACGGGACTAGCGAGTCCCTTAACAAACACCGGGGAGCTGTTTTTT. This encodes CASSLTGLASPLTNTGELFF.

This clonotype has more than one count but fewer than ten. The chain uses TRBV20-1 and TRBJ2-7; D gene unclear. V dropped 1 base and J dropped 11 bases, with 18 bases sitting between them. This CDR3 has 13 residues. CDR1 and CDR2 from the germline V gene are DFQATT and SNEGSKA (reference sequence). CDR3 sequence: CSARVVGVDLEYF. For the CDR3, the DNA is TGCAGTGCTAGAGTCGTTGGGGTGGATCTCGAGTACTTC.

This clonotype was picked up many times. The rearrangement links TRBV20-1 to TRBJ2-1; D possibly corresponds to TRBD1 (6 bases). The CDR3 consists of 13 residues. CDR1 and CDR2 (germline): DFQATT, SNEGSKA (reference sequence). The germline V and J ends were trimmed by 4 bases and 8 bases, with 15 bases remaining between them. CDR3 DNA sequence: TGCAGTGCTACCCTAGAATCAGGGGATGAGCAGTTCTTC. Protein: CSATLESGDEQFF.

This clonotype has only a few counts. The genes are TRBV12-3 or TRBV12-4 and TRBJ2-1; D ambiguous. The CDR3 sequence is 16 residues long. Trimming left V 5 bases short and J 0 bases short, with 14 bases between. Written as DNA, the CDR3 is TGTGCCAGCAGTCCCTTCCCGCTGGACTCCTACAATGAGCAGTTCTTC. Amino acids: CASSPFPLDSYNEQFF.

This clonotype has only a few counts. The V call is TRBV5-1, the J call TRBJ2-5; D might be TRBD2 (6 bases). CDR1 is SGHRS, CDR2 YFSETQ, per germline. V lost 2 bases, J lost 3 bases, and 17 bases lay in between. This CDR3 contains 16 residues. CDR3: CASSLGLARGEETQYF. DNA for the CDR3: TGCGCCAGCAGCTTAGGGCTAGCGAGAGGGGAAGAGACCCAGTACTTC.

This clonotype was recorded only once. This may stem from a read error, because a much larger clone lies one nucleotide away. V is TRBV6-5 and J is TRBJ2-7; D gene uncertain. The germline V gene encodes CDR1 MNHEY and CDR2 SVGAGI. V gave up 7 bases and J gave up 6 bases, with 10 bases separating them. This CDR3 is built from 11 residues. For the CDR3, the DNA is TGTGCCAGCATCAAGGGTAGCGAGCAGTACTTC. This sequence encodes CASIKGSEQYF.

This clonotype turned up a few times. The chain couples TRBV28 to TRBJ2-1; D call uncertain. Germline CDR1 and CDR2: MDHEN and SYDVKM. Trimming removed 4 bases from V and 2 bases from J, with 15 bases in between. The CDR3 runs 16 residues. CDR3 bases: TGTGCCAGCAGTTCCCTATCTACTACGACCTACAATGAGCAGTTCTTC. Residues: CASSSLSTTTYNEQFF. The whole variable domain, remainder taken from reference TRBV28 and TRBJ2-1, is DVKVTQSSRYLVKRTGEKVFLECVQDMDHENMFWYRQDPGLGLRLIYFSYDVKMKEKGDIPEGYSVSREKKERFSLILESASTNQTSMYLCASSSLSTTTYNEQFFGPGTRLTVL.